This TCR beta chain was identified in a study of cytomegalovirus exposure and HLA in healthy donors. With 60 Vbeta and 13 Jbeta primers, the PCR was carried out. Sequencing used immunoSEQ multiplex PCR; TCRdb keeps in-frame clones, though not all of them. This sample carries approximately 150,000 clones, 9.4% of them seen once, and the ten largest clones take 1.5% to 2%. A few counts support this clone. Its antigen remains unidentified. Study-level findings and limits: Rarity marked most TCR sequences, yet some public TCRs occurred in many donors.

Healthy donors of bone marrow made up the group. Germline V gene sequence: CDR1 LNHDA, CDR2 SQIVND (reference sequence). The CDR3 covers 17 residues. The V end lost 3 bases, the J end lost 3 bases, and 20 bases lay between the germline ends. Sample: PBMCs. The sequence derives from a male donor in good health and CMV-seronegative. V and J are TRBV19 and TRBJ1-1, with D possibly TRBD1 on 5 matching bases. This CDR3 is CASSIVGSGAHDTEAFF. The CDR3 DNA reads TGTGCCAGTAGTATCGTGGGAAGTGGGGCGCATGACACTGAAGCTTTCTTT.